The TCR beta chain described here comes from a study of regulatory T cells in long-lasting Graves disease. This CDR3 has 14 residues. V lost 11 bases and J 9 bases, leaving 20 bases between the germline ends. Sequencing libraries for TCR beta were prepared with iRepertoire HTBI primers and Arm-PCR of CDR3 regions. TCRdb reprocessed the multiplex PCR reads with MiXCR, giving one entry per CDR3 protein. The table lists 350,000 to 450,000 distinct CDR3 sequences, approximately 16% of them singletons, with 30% in the top ten. Sample time point: newly diagnosed GD, antithyroid drugs for less than 3 months. There was RNA extracted from PBMCs, and the TCR library was made from it. The sample holds many counts of this clonotype. Its antigen is currently unknown. Study-wide results and limits: Among persistent patients, a larger number of public clonotypes were shared (approximately 3,000) than among newly diagnosed patients (about 1,000).

These data are also associated with another study on T cells in Graves' hyperthyroidism and ophthalmopathy.

The sample in question was peripheral blood mononuclear cells (PBMCs), obtained at new diagnosis, from a patient treated with antithyroid drugs. The clonotype originates from a man aged 40-55 years with Graves disease. The chain joins TRBV12-3 or TRBV12-4 to TRBJ1-6; D might be TRBD1 (5 bases). CDR3 coding DNA: TGTGCCGTATCACGGGGGTTCTCCTTTTCACCCCTCCACTTT. This sequence encodes CAVSRGFSFSPLHF.